The clone carrying this T cell receptor (beta chain) was found a few times. What it recognizes is unknown. Primers used in a second PCR of about 7 to 12 cycles were a sample-barcoded 5' primer and a J-beta primer mix. Each cDNA was tagged by a template-switch adaptor containing 12 random nucleotides. TCRdb redid the calling of the 5' RACE reads with MiXCR, one entry per CDR3 protein. The sample yields about a million distinct CDR3 sequences, around 54% seen once. The data belong to a study of blood T cells in healthy people across ages. Trimming cost V 6 bases and J 6 bases, with 18 bases left between them. CDR3 size: 14 residues. General study findings and limits: The unsorted PBMCs prevented any conclusive comparison of naive versus antigen-experienced cells.

Sequencing was carried out using blood. The chain has TRBV12-3 or TRBV12-4 and TRBJ2-7; D possibly matches TRBD1 or TRBD2 (5 bases each). This clonotype originated in a woman aged 55-75 years in good health. In DNA form, the CDR3 reads TGTGCCAGCAGCCTTGGGGACCATCTCTCCGAGCAGTACTTC. This codes for CASSLGDHLSEQYF.